A selection of T cell receptor beta chains follows, all from one sample in a study of post-analysis software for immune sequencing data. Via MiXCR, TCRdb re-called the PCR reads, giving one row per CDR3 protein. Here the sample spans about 820,000 distinct CDR3 sequences, about 53% being singletons. Specimen: blood. Every receptor here comes from a girl between 5 and 17 years old with multiple sclerosis. CDR3s leave out the opening cysteine and the closing phenylalanine or tryptophan.

V gene: TRBV20-1; J gene: TRBJ2-5; CDR3 protein: SARDRTGPQETQY
V gene: TRBV7-9; J gene: TRBJ2-1; CDR3 protein: ASSSRTSGHRGGNEQF
V gene: TRBV12-3/TRBV12-4; J gene: TRBJ1-4; CDR3 protein: ASRPLDQKGEKLF
V gene: TRBV29-1; J gene: TRBJ1-5; CDR3 protein: SVGEGARQPQH
V gene: TRBV7-2; J gene: TRBJ1-5; CDR3 protein: ASSLGLYSNQPQH
V gene: TRBV5-1; J gene: TRBJ2-5; CDR3 protein: ASSLRSTGLETQY
V gene: TRBV30; J gene: TRBJ2-1; CDR3 protein: AWSRGASYNEQF
V gene: TRBV29-1; J gene: TRBJ1-2; CDR3 protein: SVYREDYGYT
V gene: TRBV3-1; J gene: TRBJ2-3; CDR3 protein: ASSQFGDSPIDTQY
V gene: TRBV20-1; J gene: TRBJ2-3; CDR3 protein: SAPSVGQGGDTQY
V gene: TRBV20-1; J gene: TRBJ1-2; CDR3 protein: SASPGQAYGYT
V gene: TRBV5-4; J gene: TRBJ2-7; CDR3 protein: ASSVGQHYEQY
V gene: TRBV20-1; J gene: TRBJ2-2; CDR3 protein: SAQPPGLGGDGELF
V gene: TRBV29-1; J gene: NA; CDR3 protein: SVGASGRADETQY
V gene: TRBV5-1; J gene: TRBJ2-7; CDR3 protein: ASSRGQQSSYEQY
V gene: TRBV7-9; J gene: TRBJ2-5; CDR3 protein: ASSHNPRLLQETQY
V gene: TRBV5-1; J gene: TRBJ2-5; CDR3 protein: ASNRLTGVQETQY
V gene: TRBV5-1; J gene: TRBJ2-7; CDR3 protein: ASRSRSGRFYEQY
V gene: TRBV25-1; J gene: TRBJ1-6; CDR3 protein: ASRDSWNSPLH
V gene: TRBV9; J gene: TRBJ2-6; CDR3 protein: ASSLQRGGANVLT
V gene: TRBV5-1; J gene: TRBJ2-1; CDR3 protein: ASSLELRTGRFGGEQF
V gene: TRBV12-3/TRBV12-4; J gene: TRBJ2-7; CDR3 protein: ASSQIYSSYGQY
V gene: TRBV20-1; J gene: TRBJ2-7; CDR3 protein: SARQGRSYEQY
V gene: TRBV7-2; J gene: TRBJ2-2; CDR3 protein: ASSLWGLPTGELF
V gene: TRBV5-1; J gene: TRBJ1-2; CDR3 protein: ASSFGGLTERGYT
V gene: TRBV6-1; J gene: TRBJ2-6; CDR3 protein: ASRSRGALSGANVLT
V gene: TRBV6-5; J gene: TRBJ2-7; CDR3 protein: AARESRPSYEQY
V gene: TRBV5-5; J gene: TRBJ2-7; CDR3 protein: ASSFDWAYEQY
V gene: TRBV29-1; J gene: TRBJ2-3; CDR3 protein: SAVGQGGTDTQY
V gene: TRBV7-9; J gene: TRBJ2-7; CDR3 protein: ASSFGFTNEQY
V gene: TRBV9; J gene: TRBJ2-4; CDR3 protein: ASSVGPKKNIQY
V gene: TRBV10-3; J gene: TRBJ1-2; CDR3 protein: AISGLQGYYGYT
V gene: TRBV27; J gene: TRBJ1-6; CDR3 protein: ASSYRGSPLH
V gene: TRBV3-1; J gene: TRBJ2-5; CDR3 protein: ASSPPGSGETQY
V gene: TRBV7-9; J gene: TRBJ1-2; CDR3 protein: ASSSIGNYGYT
V gene: TRBV5-1; J gene: TRBJ2-1; CDR3 protein: ASSLADRGHNEQF
V gene: TRBV20-1; J gene: TRBJ2-3; CDR3 protein: SARPRPATDTQY
V gene: TRBV6-2/TRBV6-3; J gene: TRBJ2-1; CDR3 protein: ASRATSVEQF
V gene: TRBV3-1; J gene: TRBJ1-2; CDR3 protein: ASRETGVTYGYT
V gene: TRBV20-1; J gene: TRBJ2-3; CDR3 protein: SARWGFTDTQY
V gene: TRBV25-1; J gene: TRBJ1-2; CDR3 protein: ASSDNIDYGYT
V gene: TRBV10-3; J gene: TRBJ2-5; CDR3 protein: ATAGGAYQETQY
V gene: TRBV10-3; J gene: TRBJ2-1; CDR3 protein: AIGKQGRSYNEQF
V gene: TRBV20-1; J gene: TRBJ2-1; CDR3 protein: SAGLAGGNNEQF
V gene: TRBV6-2/TRBV6-3; J gene: TRBJ2-5; CDR3 protein: ASSYSDSRYNEQY
V gene: TRBV5-1; J gene: TRBJ2-1; CDR3 protein: ASSLAGVAAEQF
V gene: TRBV6-2/TRBV6-3; J gene: TRBJ2-6; CDR3 protein: ASSSGGTGANVLT